The rows below give T cell receptor beta chains drawn from one sample of a study of blood T cell repertoires in COVID-19. Clones were sequenced by immunoSEQ multiplex PCR, and TCRdb holds only the in-frame ones, with some missing. The sample shows about 150,000 clones, 75% to 90% of them seen only once. The specimen was peripheral blood. Receptor source: a man aged 80 or over with acute or convalescent COVID-19. CDR3s include the opening cysteine and the closing phenylalanine or tryptophan. The D gene is left open where the match is weak. Clone size is stated in some rows and not others, as once, few, many or a class when expanded.

v_call,clone_size,d_call,j_call,cdr3_aa
TRBV5-6,few,TRBD1,TRBJ1-1,CASSNRDRHDGTEAFF
TRBV7-2,once,-,TRBJ1-2,CASSLSREYGYTF
TRBV7-3,-,-,TRBJ2-1,CASSSTGNEQFF
TRBV5-1,-,TRBD1,TRBJ1-4,CASSLGGQGFEKLFF
TRBV23-1,-,-,TRBJ2-7,CASSPIRSTDEQYF
TRBV6-5,once,-,TRBJ2-1,CASSYSNEQFF
TRBV9,-,-,TRBJ2-2,CASSGAYTGELFF
TRBV11-1,-,TRBD1,TRBJ1-3,CASRPGTASGNTIYF
TRBV6-2/TRBV6-3,-,-,TRBJ1-5,CASSYVSGGAYSNQPQHF
TRBV7-9,-,-,TRBJ1-4,CASSLQSGTNREKLFF
TRBV5-1,-,TRBD1,TRBJ2-2,CASSRTGSTGELFF
TRBV19,-,-,TRBJ2-1,CASTPWPGTTNEQFF
TRBV11-2,-,-,TRBJ2-3,CASSPPGLAIRPRDTQYF
TRBV2,-,TRBD2,TRBJ2-3,CASSYSGLAGSDTQYF
TRBV7-2,-,TRBD1,TRBJ1-6,CASSSQGGNSPLHF
TRBV5-1,-,-,TRBJ2-5,CASNAGFGREETQYF
TRBV10-3,-,-,TRBJ1-4,CAISEEWGERAGANEKLFF
TRBV28,-,TRBD1,TRBJ2-1,CASSPPYRGRYNEQFF
TRBV30,-,-,TRBJ1-3,CAWQGSGNTIYF
TRBV28,-,TRBD1,TRBJ2-7,CASSLLAGGGDEQYF
TRBV27,-,-,TRBJ1-3,CASSSNSGNTIYF
TRBV27,few,-,TRBJ2-7,CARRQTPYEQYF
TRBV7-4,-,-,TRBJ1-1,CASSLKYDRSWGMSTEAFF
TRBV19,-,-,TRBJ2-7,CASSISAGGYEQYF
TRBV9,-,TRBD1,TRBJ1-1,CASSVGTGGSEAFF
TRBV10-3,-,-,TRBJ1-6,CASKSDRFNNSPLHF
TRBV30,-,TRBD1,TRBJ1-6,CAWSDRDRGSYNSPLHF
TRBV28,-,-,TRBJ2-7,CASSQGTPYEQYF
TRBV2,-,TRBD1,TRBJ2-5,CASSRQGAQQETQYF
TRBV7-2,-,TRBD2,TRBJ2-2,CASSLRGLRLAGTGELFF
TRBV4-1,few,TRBD2,TRBJ2-3,CASSQDGVAGSTDTQYF
TRBV3-1/TRBV3-2,-,-,TRBJ2-7,CASSQGAGYEQYF
TRBV9,-,-,TRBJ1-3,CASSVEGQAPSPGNTIYF
TRBV5-1,-,TRBD2,TRBJ2-3,CASSLTGGRTDTQYF
TRBV7-6,-,TRBD1,TRBJ1-4,CASSRDRFYEKLFF
TRBV5-1,-,TRBD1,TRBJ2-7,CASSLGGTGGYEQYF
TRBV28,-,-,TRBJ1-5,CASSQGNNQPQHF
TRBV5-1,-,-,TRBJ2-5,CASSLEWGAQETQYF
TRBV3-1/TRBV3-2,-,TRBD2,TRBJ2-7,CASSISLAAGRTLNYEQYF
TRBV7-2,-,TRBD1,TRBJ2-1,CASSLVGGQGFNEQFF
TRBV29-1,-,-,TRBJ2-1,CSVDRGDEQFF
TRBV28,-,TRBD1,TRBJ1-2,CAIYGTASFGGYTF
TRBV10-3,-,TRBD2,TRBJ2-1,CAISESLAGLYNEQFF
TRBV3-1/TRBV3-2,-,-,TRBJ1-2,CASSPVVKSGYTF
TRBV5-1,-,-,TRBJ1-5,CASSLGYSGNQPQHF
TRBV5-4,-,TRBD2,TRBJ2-3,CASSLAAGMLPTDTQYF
TRBV25-1,once,-,TRBJ1-2,CASSLALNYGYTF
TRBV1,once,-,TRBJ2-7,CTSSQWWYNRSSYEQYF